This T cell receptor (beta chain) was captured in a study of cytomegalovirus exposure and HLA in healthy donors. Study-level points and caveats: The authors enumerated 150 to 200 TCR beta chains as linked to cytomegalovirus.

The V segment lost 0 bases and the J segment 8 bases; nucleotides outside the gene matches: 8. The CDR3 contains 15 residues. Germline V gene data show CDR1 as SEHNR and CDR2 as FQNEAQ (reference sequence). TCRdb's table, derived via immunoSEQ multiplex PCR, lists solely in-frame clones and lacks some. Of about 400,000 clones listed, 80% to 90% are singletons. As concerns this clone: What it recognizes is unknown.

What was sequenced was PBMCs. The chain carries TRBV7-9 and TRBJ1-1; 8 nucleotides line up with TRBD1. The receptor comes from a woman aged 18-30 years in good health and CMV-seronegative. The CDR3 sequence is CASSLADRVNLEAFF. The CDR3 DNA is TGTGCCAGCAGCTTAGCGGACAGGGTGAATTTGGAAGCTTTCTTT.